This T cell receptor beta chain was identified in a study of cytomegalovirus exposure and HLA in healthy donors. With 60 Vbeta and 13 Jbeta primers, the PCR was carried out. Libraries were prepared by immunoSEQ multiplex PCR; TCRdb keeps only in-frame clonotypes and omits some of them. The sample has 150,000 to 180,000 clones, under 85% seen once. A single count supports this clone. The clonotype originates from a man younger than 30 in good health and CMV-seronegative. The sample taken for sequencing was PBMCs.

The CDR3 loop reads CASSSASAWGYNEQFF. CDR3 DNA: TGTGCCAGCAGTTCCGCTAGCGCCTGGGGCTACAATGAGCAGTTCTTC. The chain recombines TRBV6-6 with TRBJ2-1; maybe TRBD2 (6 bases). Trimming removed 4 bases from V and 3 bases from J, with 16 bases in between. The germline gives CDR1 MNHNY, CDR2 SVGAGI (reference sequence). The CDR3 consists of 16 residues.